Following are 29 T cell receptor beta chains from one sample sequenced in a study of identical twins' blood T cells. A single record per CDR3 protein comes from TCRdb applying MiXCR to the 5' RACE reads. Among hundreds of thousands of distinct CDR3 sequences listed, roughly 31% were seen once. Sequencing was done on a sample of PBMCs. Source of these receptors: a woman aged 18 to 55 in good health.

The rearrangement links TRBV7-8 to TRBJ2-7; no firm D call. Germline V lookup: CDR1 SGHVS, CDR2 FQNEAQ. The CDR3 contains 16 residues. Trimming pared 1 base from V and 0 bases from J, leaving 13 bases between. The CDR3 is CASSLGALLSSYEQYF. CDR3 sequence (DNA): TGTGCCAGCAGCTTAGGGGCCCTTCTCAGCTCCTACGAGCAGTACTTC.

This clonotype has a handful of counts. This chain joins TRBV12-5 and TRBJ2-3; 7 nucleotides agree with TRBD1. This CDR3 is built from 15 residues. CDR1 is LGHNT and CDR2 is FRNRAP in the germline V gene. With V trimmed by 5 bases and J by 2 bases, 7 bases remained unmatched. CDR3 residues: CASGVWTGATDTQYF. The CDR3 DNA is TGTGCTAGTGGTGTCTGGACAGGAGCCACAGATACGCAGTATTTT.

The chain is built from TRBV7-8 and TRBJ2-1, with TRBD2 matching 14 bases. V trimming: 3 bases; J trimming: 3 bases; junction bases outside the gene matches: 7. CDR3 size: 18 residues. Germline-derived CDR1 and CDR2 are SGHVS and FQNEAQ. CDR3 amino acids: CASSFGTSGGGVYNEQFF. The CDR3 DNA is TGTGCCAGCAGCTTTGGGACTAGCGGGGGAGGAGTCTACAATGAGCAGTTCTTC.

A note on this clonotype: A junction boundary mismatches the germline segment, possibly from a read error. J is TRBJ2-2 and V is TRBV27; D perhaps matches TRBD2 (6 bases). Germline V gene data show CDR1 as MNHEY and CDR2 as SMNVEV (reference sequence). This CDR3 has 14 amino acids. In DNA form, the CDR3 reads TGTGCCAGCAGAAGCGGGTACTACACTGGGGAGCTGTTTTTT. Translation gives CASRSGYYTGELFF.

This clonotype was detected only a few times. The rearrangement joins TRBV6-4 to TRBJ1-2; TRBD1 is a possible D gene (5 bases). The CDR3 extends over 16 amino acids. V gave up 5 bases and J gave up 3 bases, with 19 bases separating them. CDR1 and CDR2 from the germline V gene are MRHNA and SNTAGT. CDR3 nucleotides: TGTGCCAGCAGTCGTAACCGGGACTCTTATTACTATGGCTACACCTTC. The encoded protein is CASSRNRDSYYYGYTF.

This clonotype was detected once. The chain joins TRBV20-1 to TRBJ1-1; D perhaps matches TRBD1 (5 bases). In germline, CDR1 is DFQATT, CDR2 SNEGSKA (reference sequence). The CDR3 spans 14 residues. V was cut by 0 bases and J by 1 base, with 9 bases left in between. The CDR3, as DNA: TGCAGTGCTAGAGAAGGGACGCCGAACACTGAAGCTTTCTTT. Protein sequence: CSAREGTPNTEAFF.

This clonotype was counted a few times. This chain uses TRBV15 with TRBJ1-1, with no clear D. The CDR3 runs to 14 residues. CDR1 and CDR2 from the germline V gene are LNHNV and YYDKDF (reference sequence). Deletions cut 3 bases from V and 2 bases from J, with 10 bases between. The CDR3: CATSRTIINTEAFF. The CDR3 nucleotides are TGTGCCACCAGCAGGACAATAATAAACACTGAAGCTTTCTTT. The variable domain in full, with the rest retrieved from reference TRBV15 and TRBJ1-1, is DAMVIQNPRYQVTQFGKPVTLSCSQTLNHNVMYWYQQKSSQAPKLLFHYYDKDFNNEADTPDNFQSRRPNTSFCFLDIRSPGLGDTAMYLCATSRTIINTEAFFGQGTRLTVV.

In this sample, this clonotype turned up a few times. CDR3 loop: CSGLGGANVLTF. The CDR3 DNA sequence: TGCAGCGGGTTAGGTGGGGCCAACGTCCTGACTTTC. The V gene is TRBV29-1, the J gene TRBJ2-6; no firm D call. CDR3 size: 12 residues. V was clipped by 7 bases and J by 3 bases, with 7 bases between them. In germline, CDR1 is SQVTM, CDR2 ANQGSEA.

This chain links TRBV5-5 with TRBJ2-7; D ambiguous. The germline gives CDR1 SGHKS, CDR2 YYEKEE (reference sequence). Trimming took off 6 bases at V and 0 bases at J, with 16 bases between the two ends. The CDR3 length is 15 residues. CDR3 loop: CASTPLAQSSYEQYF. The DNA for the CDR3 is TGTGCCAGCACCCCCTTGGCACAAAGCTCCTACGAGCAGTACTTC.

This clonotype was detected ten times or more. V usage is TRBV29-1 and J usage is TRBJ1-1; the D is unclear. There are 11 residues in the CDR3. V lost 5 bases and J lost 1, with 5 bases in between. Germline-derived CDR1 and CDR2 are SQVTM and ANQGSEA. CDR3 in DNA: TGCAGCGTTTCACAGAACACTGAAGCTTTCTTT. It specifies CSVSQNTEAFF.

The genes are TRBV10-3 and TRBJ2-4; the D gene is possibly TRBD2 (5 bases). Per germline, CDR1 ENHRY and CDR2 SYGVKD. V gave up 3 bases and J gave up 0 bases, with 18 bases separating them. The CDR3 consists of 18 residues. The CDR3 region has the DNA TGTGCCATCAGTGATGGGTTGCCGGCGGGCCCAGCCAAAAACATTCAGTACTTC. Translation: CAISDGLPAGPAKNIQYF.

This rearrangement joins TRBV27 to TRBJ2-1, with 9 bases identical to TRBD2. This CDR3 comprises 16 residues. CDR1 is MNHEY and CDR2 is SMNVEV in the germline V gene (reference sequence). J gave up 4 bases and V 5 bases, and 9 bases lay outside the gene matches. As DNA, the CDR3 is TGTGCCAGCAGTCAGCAGGTAGCGGGGGTTTACAATGAGCAGTTCTTC. This gives the protein CASSQQVAGVYNEQFF.

V usage is TRBV7-2 and J usage is TRBJ1-6; D is undetermined. CDR3 length: 13 amino acids. Germline CDR1 is SGHTA and CDR2 is FQGNSA. V lost 2 bases and J 9 bases, leaving 8 bases between the germline ends. The CDR3 here is CASSLYRGSPLHF. The CDR3 DNA follows: TGTGCCAGCAGCTTATACCGGGGTTCACCCCTCCACTTT.

This clonotype came up a few times. The V call is TRBV9, the J call TRBJ1-2; TRBD1 aligns across 10 bases. Trimming cost V 1 base and J 7 bases; bases outside gene matches: 7. From germline, CDR1 is SGDLS and CDR2 YYNGEE. There are 15 residues in the CDR3. The CDR3 is CASSVRQGASSGYTF. The CDR3 nucleotides read TGTGCCAGCAGCGTACGACAGGGGGCTTCGTCTGGCTACACCTTC. The full variable domain, its missing parts supplied by reference TRBV9 and TRBJ1-2, is DSGVTQTPKHLITATGQRVTLRCSPRSGDLSVYWYQQSLDQGLQFLIQYYNGEERAKGNILERFSAQQFPDLHSELNLSSLELGDSALYFCASSVRQGASSGYTFGSGTRLTVV.

Remarks on this clonotype: A much larger clone lies a single base off, so this may be a read error. CDR3 nucleotide sequence: TGTGCCAGCAGGGGAGGAGGAATAAATCTGGGATCTGGCTACACCTTC. It is translated as CASRGGGINLGSGYTF. This chain joins TRBV2 and TRBJ1-2; no definite D call. V lost 6 bases and J lost 7, with 24 bases in between. Germline assignment: CDR1 SNHLY and CDR2 FYNNEI. This CDR3 has 16 amino acids.

This clonotype was observed a few times. The rearrangement links TRBV12-5 to TRBJ1-5; a possible D gene is TRBD1 (5 bases). V dropped 1 base and J dropped 2 bases, with 15 bases sitting between them. The CDR3 has 17 amino acids. The germline V gene has CDR1 LGHNT and CDR2 FRNRAP. The CDR3 protein is CASGLARGRAGNQPQHF. The CDR3 DNA follows: TGTGCTAGTGGTTTGGCCCGAGGCAGGGCCGGCAATCAGCCCCAGCATTTT.

Only a few counts were recorded for this clonotype. This chain links TRBV5-1 with TRBJ2-1; D is unclear. V gave up 0 bases and J gave up 0 bases, with 7 bases separating them. The germline CDR1 and CDR2 sequences are SGHRS and YFSETQ. The CDR3 totals 15 residues. CDR3 in amino acids: CASSLVSTSYNEQFF. In DNA form, the CDR3 reads TGCGCCAGCAGCTTGGTTTCCACCTCCTACAATGAGCAGTTCTTC.

This clonotype was detected ten times or more. The J gene is TRBJ2-2, the V gene TRBV3-1; TRBD1 is a possible D gene (5 bases). Germline lookup yields CDR1 LGHDT and CDR2 YNNKEL (reference sequence). The CDR3 runs 15 residues. V was clipped by 0 bases and J by 3 bases, with 8 bases between them. CDR3 loop: CASSQEGRDTGELFF. In DNA, the CDR3 is TGTGCCAGCAGCCAAGAGGGGCGCGACACCGGGGAGCTGTTTTTT.

A few counts support this clonotype. This chain links TRBV6-2 or TRBV6-3 with TRBJ1-1; D is unresolved. CDR1 and CDR2 (germline): MNHEY, SVGEGT. This CDR3 region has 14 residues. Deletions cut 2 bases from V and 5 bases from J, with 12 bases between. The CDR3 region is CASSYPLGKTEAFF. The DNA of the CDR3 is TGTGCCAGCAGTTACCCTCTGGGGAAAACTGAAGCTTTCTTT.

CDR3 in amino acids: CASSFVGDLGNTIYF. CDR3 DNA sequence: TGTGCCAGCAGTTTCGTTGGGGATTTAGGAAACACCATATATTTT. The chain employs TRBV27 and TRBJ1-3; D uncertain. The length of the CDR3 is 15 residues. Trimming left V 3 bases short and J 4 bases short, with 13 bases between. Germline lookup yields CDR1 MNHEY and CDR2 SMNVEV (reference sequence).

Points on this clonotype: This may stem from a read error, because a much larger clone lies one nucleotide away. The V gene is TRBV10-3, the J gene TRBJ1-2, with a possible D match to TRBD1 (5 bases). The CDR3 runs to 11 residues. CDR1 is ENHRY and CDR2 is SYGVKD in the germline V gene. Trimming shortened V by 10 bases and J by 6 bases, and 12 bases separated the two germline ends. This CDR3 reads CATRQPNGYTF. The CDR3 DNA reads TGTGCCACCAGACAGCCTAATGGCTACACCTTC.

This clonotype was counted a few times. V gene TRBV20-1 combines with J gene TRBJ2-3, with D hard to call. Trimming removed 6 bases from V and 0 bases from J, with 13 bases in between. The germline gives CDR1 DFQATT, CDR2 SNEGSKA (reference sequence). There are 14 residues in the CDR3. The CDR3 nucleotides are TGCAGTGCCAAACCACTTCCAAGCACAGATACGCAGTATTTT. Amino acid sequence: CSAKPLPSTDTQYF.

This clonotype was picked up a small number of times. Sequence at one end of the junction differs from germline and may be a read error. The chain has TRBV5-6 and TRBJ1-2; D ambiguous. CDR3 size: 15 residues. Per the germline V gene, CDR1 is SGHDT and CDR2 is YYEEEE. The CDR3 region is CASSLDGRPNYGHTF. The CDR3 DNA reads as TGTGCCAGCAGCTTGGATGGCAGACCTAACTATGGCCACACCTTC. Full variable domain (remainder filled in from reference TRBV5-6 and TRBJ1-2): DAGVTQSPTHLIKTRGQQVTLRCSPKSGHDTVSWYQQALGQGPQFIFQYYEEEERQRGNFPDRFSGHQFPNYSSELNVNALLLGDSALYLCASSLDGRPNYGHTFGSGTRLTVV.

This clonotype showed up many times. DNA for the CDR3: TGTGCCAGCAGCTTAGCTAGTACTGAGCAGTTCTTC. It specifies CASSLASTEQFF. This sequence joins TRBV7-8 and TRBJ2-1; D gene ambiguous. V lost 0 bases and J 9 bases, leaving 6 bases between the germline ends. CDR3 length equals 12 residues. Germline V gene sequence: CDR1 SGHVS, CDR2 FQNEAQ.

A note on this clonotype: A read error may account for a junction end that differs from germline. V gene TRBV3-1 combines with J gene TRBJ2-1; 9 positions match TRBD1. The CDR3 loop spans 12 amino acids. Germline V gene lookup returns CDR1 LGHDT and CDR2 YNNKEL (reference sequence). CDR3 sequence (DNA): TGTGCCAGAGGACAGGGGACGGATGAGCAGCTCTTC. Residues: CARGQGTDEQLF.

This clonotype has just one count. The chain joins TRBV2 to TRBJ2-3; D remains unclear. CDR1 SNHLY and CDR2 FYNNEI come from the germline V gene. V lost 7 bases and J 2 bases, leaving 7 bases between the germline ends. This CDR3 is built from 12 residues. The CDR3 protein is CASKAITDTQYF. CDR3 DNA sequence: TGTGCCAGCAAAGCAATCACAGATACGCAGTATTTT.

A few counts support this clonotype. The V call is TRBV6-5, the J call TRBJ2-7; 7 nucleotides match TRBD2. This CDR3 is built from 13 residues. Germline V CDR1 and CDR2: MNHEY, SVGAGI. With 8 bases clipped from V and 4 bases from J, the junction kept 8 bases outside the gene matches. CDR3 amino acids: CASRKAGVYEQYF. The CDR3 nucleotides are TGTGCCAGCCGGAAGGCGGGAGTGTACGAGCAGTACTTC.

The rearrangement links TRBV11-3 to TRBJ1-2; unclear D gene. The CDR3 spans 12 residues. Per the germline V gene, CDR1 is SGHNT and CDR2 is YENEEA. The V end was cut by 2 bases, the J end by 5 bases, with 6 bases between. The CDR3 protein is CASSLQEYGYTF. DNA of the CDR3: TGTGCCAGCAGCTTACAGGAATATGGCTACACCTTC.

This chain joins TRBV11-2 and TRBJ2-3; tentatively, D is TRBD2 (6 bases). The germline V and J ends were trimmed by 4 bases and 4 bases, with 6 bases remaining between them. The CDR3 sequence is 12 residues long. Per germline, CDR1 SGHAT and CDR2 FQNNGV. The CDR3 DNA reads TGTGCCAGCAGCTGGGACTCAGATACGCAGTATTTT. Translated, it gives CASSWDSDTQYF.